A single TCR beta chain is shown here with its context. The assay was immunoSEQ multiplex PCR, and TCRdb's table has in-frame clones only and misses some. The sample carries 80,000 or so clones, about 85% recorded once. The data originate from a study of OX40 agonist ivuxolimab in advanced cancers. On the study more broadly: Patients in the trial were receiving intravenous ivuxolimab every 2 weeks, at doses of 0.01 to 10 mg/kg.

Trimming cost V 1 base and J 6 bases, with 12 bases left between them. Germline lookup yields CDR1 SGHKS and CDR2 YYEKEE (reference sequence). The CDR3 length is 14 residues. Any history of autoimmune disease or systemic immunosuppression disqualified patients. This clonotype was sampled from an adult with an advanced solid tumor such as melanoma, head and neck, liver or kidney cancer. Source: CD4+ or CD8+ T cells sorted from blood, taken in a trial of the OX40 agonist ivuxolimab. The chain combines TRBV5-5 with TRBJ2-3, with D possibly matching TRBD2 (7 bases). CDR3 amino acids: CASSLRGASDTQYF. CDR3 DNA sequence: TGTGCCAGCAGCTTGCGGGGGGCATCTGATACGCAGTATTTT.